This TCR beta chain was retrieved from a study of blood T cell repertoires in COVID-19. CDR1 is SGHNT, CDR2 YYREEE, per germline (reference sequence). V was cut by 5 bases and J by 4 bases, with 12 bases left in between. The CDR3 runs to 14 residues. Using immunoSEQ multiplex PCR, the repertoire was profiled, and TCRdb retains in-frame clones only, with some absent. The sample gives 82,000 or so clones, around 88% of which show up once; more than 0.9% is in the top ten. The genes are TRBV5-4 and TRBJ2-2, with D maybe TRBD1 (6 bases). This clonotype was sampled from a woman between 50 and 59 years old with acute COVID-19. What was sequenced was PBMCs or T cells enriched from blood (not recorded which). The DNA of the CDR3 is TGTGCCAGCAGACCAACCAGGGGCACCGGGGAGCTGTTTTTT. Translated, it gives CASRPTRGTGELFF.